This T cell receptor (beta chain) was recovered during a study of cytomegalovirus exposure and HLA in healthy donors. The study's findings and limits: Across all donors, roughly uniform sequencing depth was an assumption of the presence/absence analyses. The study put roughly 160 TCR beta chains on its list as cytomegalovirus-associated.

CDR1 and CDR2 from the germline V gene are DFQATT and SNEGSKA (reference sequence). CDR3 size: 11 residues. Regarding this clone: Its matching antigen is unknown.

The PCR made use of 60 Vbeta and 13 Jbeta primers. Using immunoSEQ multiplex PCR, the repertoire was profiled, and TCRdb retains in-frame clones only, with some absent. Here the sample spans under 250,000 clones, approximately 83% being singletons. The sample comprised PBMCs. The rearrangement links TRBV20-1 to TRBJ2-7; unclear D gene. This receptor was taken from a boy aged 2 to 9 in good health and CMV-seronegative. As DNA, the CDR3 is TGCAGAAGACTTAGCTCCTACGAGCAGTACTTC. Its translation is CRRLSSYEQYF.